This T cell receptor beta chain was identified during a study of PD-1 blockade in classical Hodgkin lymphoma. The CDR3 contains 18 residues. Germline trimming cut 5 bases from V and 0 bases from J; bases unmatched to any gene: 11. Germline V gene lookup returns CDR1 SGHNT and CDR2 YENEEA. Clones were read by immunoSEQ multiplex PCR, and TCRdb kept only the in-frame ones, dropping some. Of 13,000 or so clones listed, about 80% are singletons. The sample's time point: cycle 4 day 1 (C4D1), after 6 weeks of nivolumab. All patients relapsed after autologous stem cell transplantation, and brentuximab vedotin exposure varied. Thawed PBMCs yielded CD4+ T cells through magnetic negative selection.

The chain has TRBV11-3 and TRBJ2-3, with 10 bases fitting TRBD2. Material: CD4+ T cells from blood, obtained before the fourth cycle of nivolumab. The sequence derives from a human donor with classical Hodgkin lymphoma. CDR3: CASSLGLAASLSTDTQYF. In nucleotides, the CDR3 is TGTGCCAGCAGCCTAGGACTAGCGGCCTCCCTTAGCACAGATACGCAGTATTTT.